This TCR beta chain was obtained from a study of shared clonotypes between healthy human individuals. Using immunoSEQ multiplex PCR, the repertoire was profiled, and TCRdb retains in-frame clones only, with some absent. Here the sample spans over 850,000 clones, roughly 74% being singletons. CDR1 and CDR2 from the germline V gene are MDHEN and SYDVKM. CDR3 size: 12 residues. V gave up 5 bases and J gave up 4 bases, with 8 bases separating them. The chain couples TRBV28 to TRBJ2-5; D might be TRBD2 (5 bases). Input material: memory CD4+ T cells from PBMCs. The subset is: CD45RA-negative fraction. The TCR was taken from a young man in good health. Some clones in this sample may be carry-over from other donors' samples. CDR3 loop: CASSKEGETQYF. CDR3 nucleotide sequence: TGTGCCAGCAGTAAAGAGGGAGAGACCCAGTACTTC.